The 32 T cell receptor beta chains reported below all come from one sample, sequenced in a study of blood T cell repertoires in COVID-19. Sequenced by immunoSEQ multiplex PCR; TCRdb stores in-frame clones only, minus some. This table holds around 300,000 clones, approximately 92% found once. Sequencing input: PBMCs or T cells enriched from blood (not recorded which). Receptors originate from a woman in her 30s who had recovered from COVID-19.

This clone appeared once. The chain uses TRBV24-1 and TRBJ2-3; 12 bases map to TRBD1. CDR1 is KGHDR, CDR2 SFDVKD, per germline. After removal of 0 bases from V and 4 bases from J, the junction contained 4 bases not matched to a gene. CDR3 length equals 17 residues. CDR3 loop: CATSDLQGTGGADTQYF. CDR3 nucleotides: TGTGCCACCAGTGATTTGCAGGGGACAGGGGGCGCAGATACGCAGTATTTT.

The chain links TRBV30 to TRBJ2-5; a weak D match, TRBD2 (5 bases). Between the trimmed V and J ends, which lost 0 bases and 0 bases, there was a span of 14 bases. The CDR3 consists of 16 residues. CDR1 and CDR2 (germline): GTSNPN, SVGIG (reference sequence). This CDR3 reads CAWSVWTSGNQETQYF. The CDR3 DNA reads TGTGCCTGGAGTGTGTGGACTTCTGGGAACCAAGAGACCCAGTACTTC.

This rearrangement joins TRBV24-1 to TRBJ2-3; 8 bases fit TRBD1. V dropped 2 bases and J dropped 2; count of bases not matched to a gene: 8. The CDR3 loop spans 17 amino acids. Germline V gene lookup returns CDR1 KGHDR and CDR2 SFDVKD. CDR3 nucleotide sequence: TGTGCCACCAGTGATTCGACAGGGGCCGCGCACACAGATACGCAGTATTTT. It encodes CATSDSTGAAHTDTQYF.

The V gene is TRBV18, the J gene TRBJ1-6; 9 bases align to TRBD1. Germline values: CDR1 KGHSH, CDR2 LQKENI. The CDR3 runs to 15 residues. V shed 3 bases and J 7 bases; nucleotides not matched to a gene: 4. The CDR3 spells CASSPGQGPNSPLHF. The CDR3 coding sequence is TGTGCCAGCTCACCGGGACAGGGACCCAATTCACCCCTCCACTTT.

CDR3 bases: TGTGCCAGCACCCCTCTTGGGACAGTATACACAGATACGCAGTATTTT. This sequence encodes CASTPLGTVYTDTQYF. The gene calls are TRBV6-2 or TRBV6-3 and TRBJ2-3; 7 positions match TRBD1. The CDR3 is 16 residues long. The V gene end was trimmed by 7 bases and the J gene end by 2 bases; junction bases not matched to a gene: 12. CDR1 is MNHEY and CDR2 is SVGEGT in the germline V gene.

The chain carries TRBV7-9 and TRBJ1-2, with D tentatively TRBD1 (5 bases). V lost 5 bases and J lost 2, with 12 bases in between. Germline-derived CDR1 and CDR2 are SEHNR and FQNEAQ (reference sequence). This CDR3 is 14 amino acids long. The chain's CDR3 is CASSEPGGNYGYTF. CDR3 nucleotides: TGTGCCAGCAGCGAACCTGGGGGGAACTATGGCTACACCTTC.

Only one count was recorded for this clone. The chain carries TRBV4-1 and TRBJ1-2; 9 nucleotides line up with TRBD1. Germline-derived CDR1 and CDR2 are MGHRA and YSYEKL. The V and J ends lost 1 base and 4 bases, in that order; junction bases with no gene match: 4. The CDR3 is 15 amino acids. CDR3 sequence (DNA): TGCGCCAGCAGCCAAGTGGACAGGGGTAGCTATGGCTACACCTTC. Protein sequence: CASSQVDRGSYGYTF.

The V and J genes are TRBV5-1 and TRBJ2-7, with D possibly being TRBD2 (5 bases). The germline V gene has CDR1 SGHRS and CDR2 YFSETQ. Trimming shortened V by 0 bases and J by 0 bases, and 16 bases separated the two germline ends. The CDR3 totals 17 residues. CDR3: CASSLAVATAFSYEQYF. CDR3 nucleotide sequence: TGCGCCAGCAGCTTGGCCGTAGCGACCGCATTCTCCTACGAGCAGTACTTC.

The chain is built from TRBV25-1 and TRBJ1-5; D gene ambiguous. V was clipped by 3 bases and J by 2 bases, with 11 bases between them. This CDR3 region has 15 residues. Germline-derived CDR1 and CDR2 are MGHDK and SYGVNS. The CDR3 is CASSDRGAGNQPQHF. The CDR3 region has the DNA TGTGCCAGCAGTGATCGAGGAGCGGGCAATCAGCCCCAGCATTTT.

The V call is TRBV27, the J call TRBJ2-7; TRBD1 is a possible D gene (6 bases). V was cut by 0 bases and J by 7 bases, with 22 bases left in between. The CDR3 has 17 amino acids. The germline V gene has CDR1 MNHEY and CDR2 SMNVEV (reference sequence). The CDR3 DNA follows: TGTGCCAGCAGTTTATCCAAACCAAGTACAGGGATTGGGGAGCAGTACTTC. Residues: CASSLSKPSTGIGEQYF.

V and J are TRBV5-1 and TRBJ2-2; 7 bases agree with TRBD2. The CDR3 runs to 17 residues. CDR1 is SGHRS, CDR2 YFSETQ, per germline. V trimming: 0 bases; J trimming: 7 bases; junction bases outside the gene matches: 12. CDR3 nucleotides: TGCGCCAGCAGCTTGGACCCTCAGGCCCCGGGGGGCGGGGAGCTGTTTTTT. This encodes CASSLDPQAPGGGELFF.

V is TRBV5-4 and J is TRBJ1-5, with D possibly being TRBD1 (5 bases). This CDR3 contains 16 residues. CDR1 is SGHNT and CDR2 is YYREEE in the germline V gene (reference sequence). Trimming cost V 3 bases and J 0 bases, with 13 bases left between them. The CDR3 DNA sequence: TGTGCCAGCAGCTCCACCACAGGTGATAGCAATCAGCCCCAGCATTTT. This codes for CASSSTTGDSNQPQHF. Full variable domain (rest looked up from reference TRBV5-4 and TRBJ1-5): ETGVTQSPTHLIKTRGQQVTLRCSSQSGHNTVSWYQQALGQGPQFIFQYYREEENGRGNFPPRFSGLQFPNYSSELNVNALELDDSALYLCASSSTTGDSNQPQHFGDGTRLSIL.

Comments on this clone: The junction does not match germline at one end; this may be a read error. The chain's CDR3 is CASRHPDRSNEKLFF. The DNA of the CDR3 is TGTGCTAGCAGACATCCAGACAGGAGTAATGAAAAACTGTTTTTT. J is TRBJ1-4 and V is TRBV7-7; tentative D call: TRBD1 (6 bases). Looked up from germline, CDR1 is SSHAT and CDR2 is FNYEAQ (reference sequence). The length of the CDR3 is 15 residues.

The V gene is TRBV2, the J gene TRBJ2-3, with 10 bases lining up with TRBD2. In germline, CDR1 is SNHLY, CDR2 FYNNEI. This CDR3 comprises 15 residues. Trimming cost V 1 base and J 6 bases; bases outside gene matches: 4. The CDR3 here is CASSEGGSGRDTQYF. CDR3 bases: TGTGCCAGCAGTGAAGGGGGTAGCGGGAGGGATACGCAGTATTTT. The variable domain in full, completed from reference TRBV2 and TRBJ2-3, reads EPEVTQTPSHQVTQMGQEVILRCVPISNHLYFYWYRQILGQKVEFLVSFYNNEISEKSEIFDDQFSVERPDGSNFTLKIRSTKLEDSAMYFCASSEGGSGRDTQYFGPGTRLTVL.

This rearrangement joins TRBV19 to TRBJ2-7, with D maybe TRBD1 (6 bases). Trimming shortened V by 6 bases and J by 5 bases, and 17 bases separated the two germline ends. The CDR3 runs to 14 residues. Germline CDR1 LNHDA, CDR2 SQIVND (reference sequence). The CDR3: CASRAQQGLNEQYF. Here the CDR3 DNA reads TGTGCCAGTAGGGCCCAACAGGGCTTGAACGAGCAGTACTTC.

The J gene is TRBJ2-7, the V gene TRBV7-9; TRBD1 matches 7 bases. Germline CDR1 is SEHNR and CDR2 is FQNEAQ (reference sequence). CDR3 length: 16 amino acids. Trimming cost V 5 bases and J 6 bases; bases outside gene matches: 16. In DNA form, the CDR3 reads TGTGCCAGCAGCCGATCCACCCCAAACAGGGGCCCCGAGCAGTACTTC. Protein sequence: CASSRSTPNRGPEQYF.

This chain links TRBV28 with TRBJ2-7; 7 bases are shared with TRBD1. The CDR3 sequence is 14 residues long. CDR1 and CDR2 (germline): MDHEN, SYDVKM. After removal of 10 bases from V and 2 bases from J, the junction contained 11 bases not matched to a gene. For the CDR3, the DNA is TGTGCCACCAGGAATCGACAGGGAACCTACGAGCAGTACTTC. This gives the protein CATRNRQGTYEQYF.

In nucleotides, the CDR3 is TGTGCCAGTAGTAACGGCCCAGCGAGGGGCTACACCTTC. It yields the protein CASSNGPARGYTF. This sequence joins TRBV19 and TRBJ1-2; D is unclear. The germline V gene encodes CDR1 LNHDA and CDR2 SQIVND (reference sequence). The CDR3 runs to 13 residues. V was trimmed by 4 bases and J by 8 bases, leaving 14 bases between them.

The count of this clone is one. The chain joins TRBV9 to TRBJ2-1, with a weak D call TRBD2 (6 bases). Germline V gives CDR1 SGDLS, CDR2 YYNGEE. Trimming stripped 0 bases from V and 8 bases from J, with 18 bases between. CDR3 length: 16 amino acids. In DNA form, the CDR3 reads TGTGCCAGCAGCGTAGTCGGGGGTGATACCTTCGATGAGCAGTTCTTC. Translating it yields CASSVVGGDTFDEQFF. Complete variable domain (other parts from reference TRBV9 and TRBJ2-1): DSGVTQTPKHLITATGQRVTLRCSPRSGDLSVYWYQQSLDQGLQFLIQYYNGEERAKGNILERFSAQQFPDLHSELNLSSLELGDSALYFCASSVVGGDTFDEQFFGPGTRLTVL.

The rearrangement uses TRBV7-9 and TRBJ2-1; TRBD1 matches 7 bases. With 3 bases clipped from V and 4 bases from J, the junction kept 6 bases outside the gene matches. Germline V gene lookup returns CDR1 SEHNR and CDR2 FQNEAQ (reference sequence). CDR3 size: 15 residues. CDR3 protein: CASSFADRYYNEQFF. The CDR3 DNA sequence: TGTGCCAGCAGCTTTGCGGACAGGTATTACAATGAGCAGTTCTTC.

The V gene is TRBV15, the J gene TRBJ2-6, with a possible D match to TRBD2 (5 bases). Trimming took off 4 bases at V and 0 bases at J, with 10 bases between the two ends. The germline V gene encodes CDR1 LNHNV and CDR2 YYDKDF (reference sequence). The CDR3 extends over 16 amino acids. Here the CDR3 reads CATSTLGRSGANVLTF. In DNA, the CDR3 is TGTGCCACCAGCACACTAGGGCGCTCTGGGGCCAACGTCCTGACTTTC.

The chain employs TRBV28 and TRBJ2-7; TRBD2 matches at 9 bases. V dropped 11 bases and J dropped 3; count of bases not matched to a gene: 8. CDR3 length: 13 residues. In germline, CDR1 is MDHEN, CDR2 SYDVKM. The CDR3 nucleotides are TGTGCCTCGGCTCTAGCGGGGATCTACGAGCAGTACTTC. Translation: CASALAGIYEQYF.

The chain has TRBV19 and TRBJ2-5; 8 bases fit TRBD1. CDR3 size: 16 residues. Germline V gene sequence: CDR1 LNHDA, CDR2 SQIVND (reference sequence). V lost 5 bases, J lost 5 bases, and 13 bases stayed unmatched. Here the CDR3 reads CASSARGAGGRETQYF. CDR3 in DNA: TGTGCCAGTAGTGCGAGGGGGGCAGGGGGCCGGGAGACCCAGTACTTC.

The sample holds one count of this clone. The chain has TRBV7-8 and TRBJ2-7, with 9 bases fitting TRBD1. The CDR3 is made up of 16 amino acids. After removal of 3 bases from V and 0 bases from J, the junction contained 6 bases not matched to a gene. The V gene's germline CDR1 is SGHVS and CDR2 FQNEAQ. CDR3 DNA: TGTGCCAGCAGCTTCCCCCGGGACAGGGCCTCCTACGAGCAGTACTTC. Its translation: CASSFPRDRASYEQYF.

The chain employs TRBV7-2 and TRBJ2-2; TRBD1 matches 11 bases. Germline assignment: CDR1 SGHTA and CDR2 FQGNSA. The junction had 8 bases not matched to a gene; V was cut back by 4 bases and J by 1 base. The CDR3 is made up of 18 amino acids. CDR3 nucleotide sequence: TGTGCCAGCAGCTCTCGGACAGGGGGCTGGGGGAACACCGGGGAGCTGTTTTTT. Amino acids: CASSSRTGGWGNTGELFF.

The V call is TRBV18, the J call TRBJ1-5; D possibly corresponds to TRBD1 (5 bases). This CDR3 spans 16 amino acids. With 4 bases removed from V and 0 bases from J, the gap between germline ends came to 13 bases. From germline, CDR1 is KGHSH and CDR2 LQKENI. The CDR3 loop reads CASSLAQGFSNQPQHF. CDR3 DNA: TGTGCCAGCTCACTAGCTCAGGGCTTTAGCAATCAGCCCCAGCATTTT.

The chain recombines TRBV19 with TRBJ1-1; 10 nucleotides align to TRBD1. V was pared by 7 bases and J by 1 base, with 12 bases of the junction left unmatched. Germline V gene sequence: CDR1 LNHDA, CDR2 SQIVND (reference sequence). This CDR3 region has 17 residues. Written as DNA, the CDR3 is TGTGCCAGTAAGAGCTTGACAGGGGGCAAGGGGAACACTGAAGCTTTCTTT. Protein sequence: CASKSLTGGKGNTEAFF.

CDR3 protein: CSASAIFEQLFF. In nucleotides, the CDR3 is TGCAGTGCTAGTGCTATCTTTGAGCAGCTGTTTTTT. The gene calls are TRBV20-1 and TRBJ2-2; D gene ambiguous. The CDR3 runs to 12 residues. From germline, CDR1 is DFQATT and CDR2 SNEGSKA (reference sequence). Trimming cost V 3 bases and J 12 bases, with 14 bases left between them.

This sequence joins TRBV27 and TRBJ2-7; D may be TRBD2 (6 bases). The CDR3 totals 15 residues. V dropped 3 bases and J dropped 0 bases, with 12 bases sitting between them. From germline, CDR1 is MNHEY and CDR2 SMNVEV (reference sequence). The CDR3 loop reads CASSLASASSYEQYF. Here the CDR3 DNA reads TGTGCCAGCAGTTTGGCTAGCGCGAGCTCCTACGAGCAGTACTTC.

The CDR3 region has the DNA TGTGCCAGCTCAGAATTGGGACAGGGCGGTCAGCCCCAGCATTTT. This codes for CASSELGQGGQPQHF. V usage is TRBV18 and J usage is TRBJ1-5; 9 positions agree with TRBD1. The length of the CDR3 is 15 residues. The ends lost 5 bases at V and 6 bases at J; junction bases unmatched: 8. In germline, CDR1 is KGHSH, CDR2 LQKENI.

Here the CDR3 reads CASSLQTGSTREQYF. CDR3 DNA sequence: TGTGCCAGCAGCTTACAAACAGGGAGTACAAGGGAGCAGTACTTC. The chain has TRBV7-2 and TRBJ2-7, with a possible D match to TRBD1 (6 bases). Trimming left V 2 bases short and J 7 bases short, with 18 bases between. The CDR3 totals 15 residues. Germline V CDR1 and CDR2: SGHTA, FQGNSA.

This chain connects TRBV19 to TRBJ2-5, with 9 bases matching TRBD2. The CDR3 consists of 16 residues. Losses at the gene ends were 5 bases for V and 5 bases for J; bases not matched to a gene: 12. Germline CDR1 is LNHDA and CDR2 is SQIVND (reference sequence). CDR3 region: CASSLRTSARGETQYF. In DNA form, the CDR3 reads TGTGCCAGTAGTCTACGGACTAGCGCCCGGGGGGAGACCCAGTACTTC.